The 29 T cell receptor beta chains listed next were all sequenced from one sample in a study of blood T cell repertoires in COVID-19 (dated by TCRdb to the early 2020s). Receptor libraries were prepared by the immunoSEQ multiplex PCR assay. TCRdb holds this immuneACCESS table with in-frame rearrangements only. Some clones are missing; in checked studies, unresolved V genes explain under half, and the rest has no known cause. For this sample there are a few hundred thousand clones; 70% to 85% appear just once. Clones ranked in the top ten supply about 1.5% of the sample. Sequencing input: peripheral blood. These TCRs come from a woman aged 40 to 50 who had recovered from COVID-19.

The chain has TRBV9 and TRBJ1-1, with unresolved D. CDR3 length equals 14 residues. Germline loops: CDR1 SGDLS, CDR2 YYNGEE. Trimming stripped 0 bases from V and 2 bases from J, with 8 bases between. The CDR3 DNA follows: TGTGCCAGCAGCGTAGATCAGGTAAACACTGAAGCTTTCTTT. Protein: CASSVDQVNTEAFF.

The chain has TRBV9 and TRBJ2-1, with D possibly TRBD2 on 5 matching bases. CDR3 size: 14 residues. Germline V gene sequence: CDR1 SGDLS, CDR2 YYNGEE. V was cut by 4 bases and J by 4 bases, with 12 bases left in between. The CDR3 loop is CASSRRESYNEQFF. CDR3 sequence (DNA): TGTGCCAGCAGCCGAAGGGAGTCATACAATGAGCAGTTCTTC.

The V call is TRBV19, the J call TRBJ2-2; D is ambiguous. The V end lost 9 bases, the J end lost 0 bases, and 14 bases lay between the germline ends. The CDR3 loop spans 15 amino acids. The germline V gene has CDR1 LNHDA and CDR2 SQIVND (reference sequence). The CDR3 protein is CASKREFSNTGELFF. In DNA form, the CDR3 reads TGTGCCAGCAAAAGAGAGTTTTCGAACACCGGGGAGCTGTTTTTT.

This chain joins TRBV28 and TRBJ1-4; D is ambiguous. Germline V gives CDR1 MDHEN, CDR2 SYDVKM. This CDR3 contains 14 residues. V was trimmed by 6 bases and J by 7 bases, leaving 15 bases between them. The CDR3 protein is CASSPGGRVEKLFF. In DNA, the CDR3 is TGTGCCAGCAGCCCCGGAGGAAGGGTTGAAAAACTGTTTTTT.

The chain joins TRBV7-2 to TRBJ1-6; D remains ambiguous. CDR3 size: 16 residues. The germline V gene encodes CDR1 SGHTA and CDR2 FQGNSA. V lost 5 bases to trimming and J lost 0 bases, with 11 bases between them. The CDR3 DNA sequence: TGTGCCAGCAGCCTTCAAGGGAGCTCCTATAATTCACCCCTCCACTTT. Its translation: CASSLQGSSYNSPLHF.

This clone was picked up a small number of times. The chain recombines TRBV6-1 with TRBJ1-1; weak D call: TRBD1 (5 bases). The CDR3 length is 15 residues. V shed 3 bases and J shed 0 bases, with 11 bases lying between them. In germline, CDR1 is MNHNS, CDR2 SASEGT. CDR3: CASSDRSGMNTEAFF. CDR3 in DNA: TGTGCCAGCAGTGACCGGTCAGGGATGAACACTGAAGCTTTCTTT.

There are a few counts of this clone. J is TRBJ2-2 and V is TRBV30; no definite D call. V was pared by 1 base and J by 6 bases, with 9 bases between. This CDR3 is built from 13 residues. CDR1 GTSNPN and CDR2 SVGIG come from the germline V gene (reference sequence). Written as DNA, the CDR3 is TGTGCCTGGAGTGGGAATGGAGCCGGGGAGCTGTTTTTT. Encoded protein: CAWSGNGAGELFF.

The chain employs TRBV10-3 and TRBJ1-1; possible D gene TRBD1, 5 bases. Trimming shortened V by 4 bases and J by 5 bases, and 11 bases separated the two germline ends. The CDR3 totals 13 residues. From germline, CDR1 is ENHRY and CDR2 SYGVKD. This chain's CDR3 is CAISVDTGTEAFF. CDR3 bases: TGTGCCATCAGTGTGGACACAGGAACTGAAGCTTTCTTT.

CDR3 region: CASSTPRAGDTQYF. Here the CDR3 DNA reads TGTGCCAGCAGTACCCCTAGGGCGGGAGATACGCAGTATTTT. V is TRBV28 and J is TRBJ2-3, with D maybe TRBD2 (5 bases). Germline V gene lookup returns CDR1 MDHEN and CDR2 SYDVKM. The CDR3 runs 14 residues. V lost 5 bases and J 5 bases, leaving 14 bases between the germline ends. Complete variable domain (other parts from reference TRBV28 and TRBJ2-3): DVKVTQSSRYLVKRTGEKVFLECVQDMDHENMFWYRQDPGLGLRLIYFSYDVKMKEKGDIPEGYSVSREKKERFSLILESASTNQTSMYLCASSTPRAGDTQYFGPGTRLTVL.

The rearrangement joins TRBV19 to TRBJ2-1; 10 bases match TRBD2. The length of the CDR3 is 15 residues. Germline CDR1 reads LNHDA; CDR2 reads SQIVND (reference sequence). Trimming removed 3 bases from V and 7 bases from J; junction bases left unmatched: 6. CDR3 loop: CASSIRAGGRNEQFF. The CDR3 nucleotides read TGTGCCAGTAGTATCCGAGCGGGGGGGCGGAATGAGCAGTTCTTC.

The chain is built from TRBV28 and TRBJ2-5, with a weak D call TRBD1 (6 bases). Trimming cost V 4 bases and J 0 bases, with 12 bases left between them. This CDR3 region has 15 residues. The germline gives CDR1 MDHEN, CDR2 SYDVKM. CDR3 region: CASSWGQQYQETQYF. In DNA, the CDR3 is TGTGCCAGCAGTTGGGGACAACAGTACCAAGAGACCCAGTACTTC.

Here the CDR3 reads CAISPTDRGGGYTF. The CDR3 DNA follows: TGTGCCATCAGTCCTACCGACAGGGGTGGGGGCTACACCTTC. The J gene is TRBJ1-2, the V gene TRBV10-3; TRBD1 matches 8 bases. The CDR3 contains 14 residues. V trimming: 5 bases; J trimming: 8 bases; junction bases outside the gene matches: 10. Germline assignment: CDR1 ENHRY and CDR2 SYGVKD.

The chain couples TRBV4-3 to TRBJ2-3; 12 nucleotides match TRBD2. V lost 0 bases and J lost 2; bases outside the gene matches: 6. This CDR3 contains 18 residues. From germline, CDR1 is LGHNA and CDR2 YSLEER. CDR3: CASSQDRGTSGYTDTQYF. The CDR3 DNA reads as TGCGCCAGCAGCCAAGATCGCGGGACTAGCGGGTACACAGATACGCAGTATTTT.

In this sample, this clone turned up once. One junction end disagrees with the germline gene, perhaps due to a read error. The same CDR3 is also encoded by other DNA sequences in this sample. The J gene is TRBJ1-1, the V gene TRBV4-1, with a possible D match to TRBD1 (6 bases). This CDR3 has 16 amino acids. CDR1 is MGHRA, CDR2 YSYEKL, per germline. DNA for the CDR3: TGTGCCAGCAGCCAAGATTTGTGGGACATGAACACTGAAGCTTTCTTT. It codes for CASSQDLWDMNTEAFF.

The genes are TRBV30 and TRBJ1-6; D unclear. This CDR3 is 13 amino acids long. Germline-derived CDR1 and CDR2 are GTSNPN and SVGIG (reference sequence). The ends were cut back, 2 bases at V and 9 bases at J, with 11 bases in the middle. The CDR3 spells CAWSSDRGSPLHF. The CDR3, as DNA: TGTGCCTGGAGTTCGGACCGGGGTTCACCCCTCCACTTT.

This clone has just a few counts. The chain couples TRBV14 to TRBJ1-5; 11 bases are shared with TRBD1. J gave up 9 bases and V 4 bases, and 11 bases lay outside the gene matches. Germline CDR1 reads SGHDN; CDR2 reads FVKESK. The CDR3 is made up of 16 amino acids. CDR3: CASSLGTGGITGPQHF. CDR3 DNA: TGTGCCAGCAGCCTCGGGACAGGGGGAATTACTGGGCCCCAGCATTTT. The variable domain in full, completed from reference TRBV14 and TRBJ1-5, reads EAGVTQFPSHSVIEKGQTVTLRCDPISGHDNLYWYRRVMGKEIKFLLHFVKESKQDESGMPNNRFLAERTGGTYSTLKVQPAELEDSGVYFCASSLGTGGITGPQHFGDGTRLSIL.

J is TRBJ1-4 and V is TRBV7-9, with 10 bases that match TRBD1. V lost 5 bases and J lost 8; bases outside the gene matches: 11. CDR3 length: 16 residues. The V gene's germline CDR1 is SEHNR and CDR2 FQNEAQ (reference sequence). In DNA, the CDR3 is TGTGCCAGCAGCCGCCTCCTCGGGACAGGGGTCGAAAAACTGTTTTTT. Its protein product is CASSRLLGTGVEKLFF.

This clone was seen only a few times. V and J are TRBV19 and TRBJ2-2; D might be TRBD1 (5 bases). In germline, CDR1 is LNHDA, CDR2 SQIVND (reference sequence). V shed 6 bases and J shed 0 bases, with 11 bases lying between them. The CDR3 extends over 15 amino acids. The CDR3 spells CASRPQGSNTGELFF. The CDR3 coding sequence is TGTGCCAGTAGACCGCAGGGTTCGAACACCGGGGAGCTGTTTTTT. The variable domain in full, completed from reference TRBV19 and TRBJ2-2, reads DGGITQSPKYLFRKEGQNVTLSCEQNLNHDAMYWYRQDPGQGLRLIYYSQIVNDFQKGDIAEGYSVSREKKESFPLTVTSAQKNPTAFYLCASRPQGSNTGELFFGEGSRLTVL.

This clone came up a few times. The rearrangement joins TRBV7-2 to TRBJ1-5; D call uncertain. The V and J ends lost 1 base and 1 base respectively, with 8 bases between them. The V gene's germline CDR1 is SGHTA and CDR2 FQGNSA. The CDR3 totals 15 residues. CDR3 DNA: TGTGCCAGCAGCTTAGTGGCGGGAAGCAATCAGCCCCAGCATTTT. Its translation is CASSLVAGSNQPQHF.

J is TRBJ2-7 and V is TRBV28; 11 bases are a match to TRBD2. Germline assignment: CDR1 MDHEN and CDR2 SYDVKM. The V gene end was trimmed by 5 bases and the J gene end by 7 bases; junction bases not matched to a gene: 13. This CDR3 comprises 16 residues. The CDR3 reads CASSVHSGGASLEQYF. The CDR3 bases are TGTGCCAGCAGTGTCCATAGCGGGGGGGCCTCGTTGGAGCAGTACTTC.

The chain recombines TRBV9 with TRBJ2-7, with 11 bases aligning to TRBD2. J gave up 4 bases and V 4 bases, and 7 bases lay outside the gene matches. The CDR3 runs 15 residues. The V gene's germline CDR1 is SGDLS and CDR2 YYNGEE. Here the CDR3 reads CASSSGSGGDYEQYF. As DNA, the CDR3 is TGTGCCAGCAGCAGCGGTAGCGGGGGGGATTACGAGCAGTACTTC.

The rearrangement links TRBV20-1 to TRBJ2-7, with 7 bases matching TRBD1. The CDR3 runs to 13 residues. With V trimmed by 3 bases and J by 1 base, 3 bases remained unmatched. Germline V gene sequence: CDR1 DFQATT, CDR2 SNEGSKA (reference sequence). CDR3 sequence (DNA): TGCAGTGCTAGTCGGGGACAGTCCTACGAGCAGTACTTC. This codes for CSASRGQSYEQYF.

The chain carries TRBV6-5 and TRBJ2-7, with a tentative D call TRBD2 (5 bases). This CDR3 region has 16 residues. V lost 0 bases and J 2 bases, leaving 14 bases between the germline ends. CDR1 and CDR2 (germline): MNHEY, SVGAGI. CDR3 residues: CASSYSAPTEAYEQYF. The CDR3 DNA reads as TGTGCCAGCAGTTACTCAGCCCCTACGGAGGCCTACGAGCAGTACTTC.

The CDR3 loop is CASSQADEWAGEKLFF. CDR3 DNA sequence: TGCGCCAGCTCTCAAGCAGACGAATGGGCCGGCGAAAAACTGTTTTTT. V and J are TRBV10-2 and TRBJ1-4; D is undetermined. The CDR3 totals 16 residues. V was pared by 8 bases and J by 8 bases, with 24 bases between. Germline V gives CDR1 WSHSY, CDR2 SAAADI.

J is TRBJ1-2 and V is TRBV18; no clear D. This CDR3 is built from 13 residues. The V gene lost 0 bases and the J gene lost 4 bases, with 6 bases spanning the gap. CDR1 is KGHSH and CDR2 is LQKENI in the germline V gene. The CDR3 sequence is CASSPPTIYGYTF. The CDR3 DNA reads TGTGCCAGCTCACCACCGACTATCTATGGCTACACCTTC.

V is TRBV3-1 (or the pseudogene TRBV3-2) and J is TRBJ2-5; D might be TRBD1 (5 bases). CDR1 is LGHDT, CDR2 YNNKEL, per germline (reference sequence). The CDR3 has 16 amino acids. Trimming cost V 3 bases and J 2 bases, with 16 bases left between them. DNA of the CDR3: TGTGCCAGCAGCCACGGACAAACAGAACTGCAAGAGACCCAGTACTTC. As protein: CASSHGQTELQETQYF.

This clone was seen more than once but under ten times. The V call is TRBV14, the J call TRBJ2-1; TRBD1 is a possible D gene (5 bases). The CDR3 loop spans 16 amino acids. Per germline, CDR1 SGHDN and CDR2 FVKESK. Trimming left V 3 bases short and J 4 bases short, with 16 bases between. The CDR3 protein is CASSHALGAEYNEQFF. Here the CDR3 DNA reads TGTGCCAGCAGCCACGCCCTTGGGGCAGAGTACAATGAGCAGTTCTTC.

CDR3 DNA sequence: TGTGCCAGCAGCCAAGATTCTAGGGGTACTGAAGCTTTCTTT. Translating it yields CASSQDSRGTEAFF. This sequence joins TRBV3-1 (or the pseudogene TRBV3-2) and TRBJ1-1; D possibly corresponds to TRBD1 (5 bases). Trimming shortened V by 0 bases and J by 5 bases, and 10 bases separated the two germline ends. CDR1 LGHDT and CDR2 YNNKEL come from the germline V gene (reference sequence). The CDR3 runs 14 residues.

The rearrangement links TRBV18 to TRBJ1-4; 10 nucleotides line up with TRBD1. CDR1 KGHSH and CDR2 LQKENI come from the germline V gene. The CDR3 consists of 14 residues. The trim removed 5 bases at V and 7 bases at J, leaving 4 bases unmatched. The CDR3 nucleotides are TGTGCCAGCTCAAGCCGGACAGGGGGTGAAAAACTGTTTTTT. It is translated as CASSSRTGGEKLFF.